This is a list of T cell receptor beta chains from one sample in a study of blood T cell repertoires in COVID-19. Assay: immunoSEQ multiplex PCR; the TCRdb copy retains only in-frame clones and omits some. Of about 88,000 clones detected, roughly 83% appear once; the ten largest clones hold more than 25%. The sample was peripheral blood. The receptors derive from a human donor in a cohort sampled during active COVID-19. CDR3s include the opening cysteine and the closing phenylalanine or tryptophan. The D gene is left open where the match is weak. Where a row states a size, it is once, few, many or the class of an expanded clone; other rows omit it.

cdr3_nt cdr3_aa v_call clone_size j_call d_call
TGTGCCAGCAGCTTAAGGGGGAACACTGAAGCTTTCTTT CASSLRGNTEAFF TRBV7-2 . TRBJ1-1 .
TGCGCCAGCAGGTCGCCAGCCTACGAGCAGTACTTC CASRSPAYEQYF TRBV5-1 . TRBJ2-7 .
TGTGCCAGCAGCTTACCTGCGGGAGCCAGGGAGACCCAGTACTTC CASSLPAGARETQYF TRBV7-9 . TRBJ2-5 TRBD2
TGTGCCAGCAACACAGGGGGACTGAACACCGGGGAGCTGTTTTTT CASNTGGLNTGELFF TRBV7-2 . TRBJ2-2 TRBD1
TGTGCCAGCAGCGGCGGTGCGCGGACTGAAGCTTTCTTT CASSGGARTEAFF TRBV5-6 . TRBJ1-1 .
TGTGCCAGCAGTCCGGGACTAGCGGGCACAGATACGCAGTATTTT CASSPGLAGTDTQYF TRBV6-2/TRBV6-3 few TRBJ2-3 TRBD2
TGTGCCAGCAGCCAACGCGGGGGGCCCCAAGAGACCCAGTACTTC CASSQRGGPQETQYF TRBV6-2/TRBV6-3 once TRBJ2-5 TRBD2
TGTGCCAGCAGCTTGGTCCAATACGAGCAGTACTTC CASSLVQYEQYF TRBV5-8 . TRBJ2-7 .
TGTGCCAGCAGTTTTTCAGGGGAAGTGAACATTCAGTACTTC CASSFSGEVNIQYF TRBV27 . TRBJ2-4 .
TGTGCCAGCAGCTCACAGGGGAACGGTCAGCCCCAGCATTTT CASSSQGNGQPQHF TRBV7-9 few TRBJ1-5 TRBD1
TGCAGCGTTGTAGCGGGACAAGTGGACAATGAGCAGTTCTTC CSVVAGQVDNEQFF TRBV29-1 . TRBJ2-1 TRBD2
TGTGCCAGCAGTGAAGGCGGGGGGCCCGGGGCCAACGTCCTGACTTTC CASSEGGGPGANVLTF TRBV6-4 . TRBJ2-6 TRBD2
TGTGCCAGCAGCCGGGGGGGCGGCTACACCTTC CASSRGGGYTF TRBV3-1/TRBV3-2 . TRBJ1-2 .
TGTGCCAGCAGTGCTTCACACCGGAACACTGAAGCTTTCTTT CASSASHRNTEAFF TRBV6-4 . TRBJ1-1 .
TGTGCCAGCAGCTACGGTCAGGGGACTGAAGCTTTCTTT CASSYGQGTEAFF TRBV7-2 . TRBJ1-1 .
TGTGCCAGCAGCTCGCGCAGGGGGATCGCATCCGAGCAGTACTTC CASSSRRGIASEQYF TRBV7-8 . TRBJ2-7 TRBD1
TGTGCCAGCAGTTACCGCTCTGGGGCCAACGTCCTGACTTTC CASSYRSGANVLTF TRBV6-5 . TRBJ2-6 .
TGTGCCACCAGCAATAATTGGGTAAGGGGACAGGGGATCAACGAGCAGTACTTC CATSNNWVRGQGINEQYF TRBV15 . TRBJ2-7 TRBD1
TGTGCCAGCAGCCAACGACAGGAAGTTAACTACGAGCAGTACTTC CASSQRQEVNYEQYF TRBV3-1/TRBV3-2 . TRBJ2-7 .
TGTGCCAGCTTATCCCTAGCGGGAGCAGTCTACGAGCAGTACTTC CASLSLAGAVYEQYF TRBV28 . TRBJ2-7 TRBD2
TGTGCCTGGAGGGATAGCGGGAGTATCCACGAGCAGTACTTC CAWRDSGSIHEQYF TRBV30 once TRBJ2-7 TRBD2
TGTGCCAGCAGCCTGGACAGGGGCACTGAAGCTTTCTTT CASSLDRGTEAFF TRBV5-4 . TRBJ1-1 TRBD1
TGCGCCAGCAGCCCGATGGACAGGGAGAGGGCTTTCTTT CASSPMDRERAFF TRBV5-1 . TRBJ1-1 TRBD1
TGTGCCAGCAGCGTAGAACTAGCGGGGGGGCTAGATACGCAGTATTTT CASSVELAGGLDTQYF TRBV9 . TRBJ2-3 TRBD2
TGTGCCAGCGTCGAGGTGGGCTATGGCTACACCTTC CASVEVGYGYTF TRBV28 . TRBJ1-2 .
TGCGCCAGCCGCCCGTTAAGACAGGGAACCCAAGAGACCCAGTACTTC CASRPLRQGTQETQYF TRBV4-1 . TRBJ2-5 TRBD1
TGTGCCAGCAGGGGGACAGGGTTAGAGACCCAGTACTTC CASRGTGLETQYF TRBV12-3/TRBV12-4 . TRBJ2-5 TRBD1
TGTGCCAGCAGCTTAGAACCCAGGGCGAAAAACATTCAGTACTTC CASSLEPRAKNIQYF TRBV11-1 . TRBJ2-4 .
TGTGCCAGCAGTTTATCGCCCCCAGGGGGCGGTTACTACGAGCAGTACTTC CASSLSPPGGGYYEQYF TRBV27 once TRBJ2-7 TRBD1
TGTGCCAGCAGTTTTAGCGGGTTGGGTGAAGCTTTCTTT CASSFSGLGEAFF TRBV12-3/TRBV12-4 . TRBJ1-1 .
TGTGCCAGCAGCTTACTGGCAGTCACAGATACGCAGTATTTT CASSLLAVTDTQYF TRBV7-2 . TRBJ2-3 .
TGTGCCAGCAGTTACAGCAGACATTTAGCCTACGAGCAGTACTTC CASSYSRHLAYEQYF TRBV6-2/TRBV6-3 . TRBJ2-7 .
TGTGCCAGCAGTTTCGCAGGAGGGAGTGAAGCTTTCTTT CASSFAGGSEAFF TRBV27 . TRBJ1-1 .
TGTGCCACCCAAACAGGGGCTAATCAGCCCCAGCATTTT CATQTGANQPQHF TRBV6-6 . TRBJ1-5 TRBD1
TGCGCCAGCAGCGAACCGGGACAGGCTGTTACCACGAACACCGGGGAGCTGTTTTTT CASSEPGQAVTTNTGELFF TRBV5-1 . TRBJ2-2 TRBD1
TGTGCCTGGAGTCGGGACAGACCTTATGGCTACACCTTC CAWSRDRPYGYTF TRBV30 . TRBJ1-2 TRBD1
TGTGCCAGCAGCAACGGACTAGCGGGGTCCCACCACTCCTACGAGCAGTACTTC CASSNGLAGSHHSYEQYF TRBV11-2 . TRBJ2-7 TRBD2
TGTGCCAGCAGCATACTGGGACAGGGGAAGGGTGAGCAGTTCTTC CASSILGQGKGEQFF TRBV9 . TRBJ2-1 TRBD1
TGCAGCGGACATAGCGGGGCCCAAGAGACCCAGTACTTC CSGHSGAQETQYF TRBV29-1 . TRBJ2-5 TRBD2
TGTGCCAGCAGCCTAAACTGGGGCGATACGCAGTATTTT CASSLNWGDTQYF TRBV11-2 . TRBJ2-3 .
TGTGCCTGGAGTGCCCAGGGTAACCAGCCCCAGCATTTT CAWSAQGNQPQHF TRBV30 . TRBJ1-5 .
TGTGCCAGCAGTTACTCGCCCACTCCAAACACTGAAGCTTTCTTT CASSYSPTPNTEAFF TRBV6-5 . TRBJ1-1 .
TGTGCCAGCAGCGTAGATATGGACAGGAGCTACGAGCAGTACTTC CASSVDMDRSYEQYF TRBV9 . TRBJ2-7 TRBD1
TGTGCCAGCAGTTACCTAGTGGATGAGCAGTTCTTC CASSYLVDEQFF TRBV6-2/TRBV6-3 . TRBJ2-1 .
TGCGCCAGCAGCCAAGTTGCCCCCCGGTCTGCGAAGGAGCAGTTCTTC CASSQVAPRSAKEQFF TRBV4-3 . TRBJ2-1 .
TGTGCCAGCAGCTTAACCGACAGGTCCCACGAGCAGTACTTC CASSLTDRSHEQYF TRBV7-6 . TRBJ2-7 .